The T cell receptor (beta chain) described here comes from a study of OX40 agonist ivuxolimab in advanced cancers. Study results and caveats: More expanded clones were seen, on average, in CD8+ T cells than in CD4+. Some nonresponders also had low normalized T-cell clonal expansion.

TCRdb's table, derived via immunoSEQ multiplex PCR, lists solely in-frame clones and lacks some. Of some 73,000 clones in the sample, around 86% were seen once. Comment on this clone: Antigen: not known.

CDR1 SGHRS and CDR2 YFSETQ come from the germline V gene. The CDR3 covers 16 residues. The ends were cut back, 3 bases at V and 1 base at J, with 13 bases in the middle. Sequencing used CD4+ or CD8+ T cells sorted from blood, obtained in a trial of the OX40 agonist ivuxolimab. This TCR derives from an adult with an advanced solid tumor such as melanoma, head and neck, liver or kidney cancer. The genes are TRBV5-1 and TRBJ2-2; D may be TRBD1 (6 bases). Here the CDR3 reads CASSYSDSRNTGELFF. CDR3 sequence (DNA): TGCGCCAGCAGCTACTCGGACAGCCGGAACACCGGGGAGCTGTTTTTT.